These 10 T cell receptor beta chains were sequenced from one sample in a study of OX40 agonist ivuxolimab in advanced cancers. Assay used: immunoSEQ multiplex PCR; TCRdb lists only in-frame clones, some missing. The data hold roughly 70,000 clones, with about nine tenths observed a single time. This sample comprised CD4+ or CD8+ T cells sorted from blood, obtained in a trial of the OX40 agonist ivuxolimab. The receptor source for this set is an adult with an advanced solid tumor such as melanoma, head and neck, liver or kidney cancer.

The chain recombines TRBV30 with TRBJ2-2; 11 positions agree with TRBD2. V dropped 6 bases and J dropped 5; count of bases not matched to a gene: 8. The CDR3 spans 15 residues. Germline assignment: CDR1 GTSNPN and CDR2 SVGIG (reference sequence). CDR3 amino acids: CACLLGTSGTGELFF. CDR3 sequence (DNA): TGTGCCTGCCTACTAGGGACTAGCGGTACCGGGGAGCTGTTTTTT.

This chain joins TRBV28 and TRBJ1-3, with D tentatively TRBD1 (6 bases). The V gene's germline CDR1 is MDHEN and CDR2 SYDVKM. Trimming pared 5 bases from V and 0 bases from J, leaving 8 bases between. The CDR3 runs to 14 residues. As DNA, the CDR3 is TGTGCCAGCAGTACAGGGTTCTCTGGAAACACCATATATTTT. It codes for CASSTGFSGNTIYF.

This chain links TRBV27 with TRBJ1-6, with TRBD1 identical over 12 bases. The CDR3 length is 20 residues. V was clipped by 5 bases and J by 8 bases; unmatched bases: 19. Germline V gives CDR1 MNHEY, CDR2 SMNVEV (reference sequence). The CDR3 DNA is TGTGCCAGCAGTCCTTACCGGGACAGGGGGCGAGGCCATGAGGATTCACCCCTCCACTTT. Amino acid sequence: CASSPYRDRGRGHEDSPLHF.

The chain uses TRBV19 and TRBJ1-5; maybe TRBD1 (6 bases). Trimming shortened V by 7 bases and J by 3 bases, and 22 bases separated the two germline ends. The CDR3 totals 17 residues. The germline gives CDR1 LNHDA, CDR2 SQIVND (reference sequence). The CDR3: CASTMREWGAINQPQHF. The CDR3 DNA follows: TGTGCCAGTACCATGAGGGAATGGGGGGCGATCAATCAGCCCCAGCATTTT.

V usage is TRBV10-3 and J usage is TRBJ1-1; TRBD1 might be the D (6 bases). CDR3 size: 16 residues. Trimming removed 0 bases at V and 1 base at J, with 12 bases between. Germline V gene lookup returns CDR1 ENHRY and CDR2 SYGVKD. CDR3 in DNA: TGTGCCATCAGTGAGTCAGGGGGGGCGAAGAACACTGAAGCTTTCTTT. This gives the protein CAISESGGAKNTEAFF.

The V call is TRBV6-5, the J call TRBJ2-5; D assignment may be TRBD1 or TRBD2 (5 bases each). CDR1 MNHEY and CDR2 SVGAGI come from the germline V gene. This CDR3 is 13 amino acids long. The V end was cut by 7 bases, the J end by 10 bases, with 19 bases between. This CDR3 reads CASTPGTGANQYF. In DNA form, the CDR3 reads TGTGCCAGCACTCCCGGGACCGGGGCGAACCAGTACTTC.

The CDR3 sequence is CASSIDARQGAIVRIQYF. The CDR3 coding sequence is TGTGCCAGTAGTATAGATGCTCGACAGGGGGCCATCGTCCGCATTCAGTACTTC. The rearrangement links TRBV19 to TRBJ2-4; 10 bases line up with TRBD1. Germline V gives CDR1 LNHDA, CDR2 SQIVND (reference sequence). With 0 bases clipped from V and 9 bases from J, the junction kept 14 bases outside the gene matches. The CDR3 extends over 18 amino acids. Looking up the rest from reference TRBV19 and TRBJ2-4 gives the full variable domain: DGGITQSPKYLFRKEGQNVTLSCEQNLNHDAMYWYRQDPGQGLRLIYYSQIVNDFQKGDIAEGYSVSREKKESFPLTVTSAQKNPTAFYLCASSIDARQGAIVRIQYFGAGTRLSVL.

The chain has TRBV7-3 and TRBJ2-7, with 7 bases aligning to TRBD1. Per the germline V gene, CDR1 is SGHTA and CDR2 is FQGTGA. CDR3 length: 15 residues. V shed 2 bases, J shed 3 bases, and the junction held 7 bases outside the gene matches. The CDR3 sequence: CASSLSVTGDYEQYF. As DNA, the CDR3 is TGTGCCAGCAGCTTATCCGTCACAGGGGACTACGAGCAGTACTTC. The whole variable domain, filled in from reference TRBV7-3 and TRBJ2-7, reads GAGVSQTPSNKVTEKGKYVELRCDPISGHTALYWYRQSLGQGPEFLIYFQGTGAADDSGLPNDRFFAVRPEGSVSTLKIQRTERGDSAVYLCASSLSVTGDYEQYFGPGTRLTVT.

J is TRBJ2-1 and V is TRBV10-1; tentative D call: TRBD1 (5 bases). The CDR3 has 13 residues. Looked up from germline, CDR1 is WNHNN and CDR2 is SYGVQD (reference sequence). Deletions cut 5 bases from V and 6 bases from J, with 11 bases between. CDR3: CASSSQGTNEQFF. The CDR3 nucleotides are TGCGCCAGCAGTTCGCAGGGTACCAATGAGCAGTTCTTC.

In its sample, this clone was seen once. One end of the junction does not line up with germline, which may come from a read error. The rearrangement uses TRBV2 and TRBJ2-7; no reliable D call. The germline CDR1 and CDR2 sequences are SNHLY and FYNNEI. This CDR3 region has 11 residues. The CDR3 DNA sequence: TGTGCCAGCAGGGAAGACAAGCCGCAGTACTTC. Its protein is CASREDKPQYF.